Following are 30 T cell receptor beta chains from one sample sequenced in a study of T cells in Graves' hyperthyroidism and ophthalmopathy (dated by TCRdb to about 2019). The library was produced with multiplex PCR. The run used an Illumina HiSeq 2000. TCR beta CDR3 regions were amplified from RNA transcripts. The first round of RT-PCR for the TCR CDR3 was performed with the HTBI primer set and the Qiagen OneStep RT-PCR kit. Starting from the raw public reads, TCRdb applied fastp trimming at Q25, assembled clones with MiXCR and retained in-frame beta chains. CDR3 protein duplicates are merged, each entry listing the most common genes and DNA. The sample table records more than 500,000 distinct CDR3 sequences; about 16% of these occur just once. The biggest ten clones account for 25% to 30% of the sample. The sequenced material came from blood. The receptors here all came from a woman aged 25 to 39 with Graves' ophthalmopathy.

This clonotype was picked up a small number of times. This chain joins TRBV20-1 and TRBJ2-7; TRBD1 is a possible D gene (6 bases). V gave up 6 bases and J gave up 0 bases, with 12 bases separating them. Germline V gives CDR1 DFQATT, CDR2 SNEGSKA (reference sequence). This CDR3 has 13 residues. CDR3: CSAPDSYSYEQYF. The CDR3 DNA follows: TGCAGTGCCCCGGACAGTTACTCCTACGAGCAGTACTTC.

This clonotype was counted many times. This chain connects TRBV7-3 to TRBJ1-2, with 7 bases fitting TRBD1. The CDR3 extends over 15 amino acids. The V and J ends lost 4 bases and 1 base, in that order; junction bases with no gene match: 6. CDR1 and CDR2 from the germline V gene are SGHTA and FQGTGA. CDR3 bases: TGTGCCAGCAGCTCCTCCGGGACAGATAACTATGGCTACACCTTC. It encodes CASSSSGTDNYGYTF.

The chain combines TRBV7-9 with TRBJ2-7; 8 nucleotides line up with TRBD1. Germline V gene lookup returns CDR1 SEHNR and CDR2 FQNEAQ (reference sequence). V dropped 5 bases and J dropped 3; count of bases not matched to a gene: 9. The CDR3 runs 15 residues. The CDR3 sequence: CASSPGQGVHYEQYF. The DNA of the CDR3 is TGTGCCAGCAGCCCCGGACAGGGCGTCCACTACGAGCAGTACTTC.

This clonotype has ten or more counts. The CDR3 reads CASSSPGSEAFF. The DNA of the CDR3 is TGTGCCAGCAGTAGTCCAGGGTCTGAAGCTTTCTTT. V gene TRBV6-1 combines with J gene TRBJ1-1; maybe TRBD1 (5 bases). Germline CDR1 and CDR2: MNHNS and SASEGT. The CDR3 contains 12 residues. The ends were cut back, 5 bases at V and 6 bases at J, with 10 bases in the middle.

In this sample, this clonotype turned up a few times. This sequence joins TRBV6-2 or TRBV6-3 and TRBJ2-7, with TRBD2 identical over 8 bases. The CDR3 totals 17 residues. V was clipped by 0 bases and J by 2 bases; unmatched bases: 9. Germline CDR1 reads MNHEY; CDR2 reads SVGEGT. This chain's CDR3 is CASSYSIRTAGAYEQYF. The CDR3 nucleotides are TGTGCCAGCAGTTACTCTATTCGGACAGCGGGGGCCTACGAGCAGTACTTC.

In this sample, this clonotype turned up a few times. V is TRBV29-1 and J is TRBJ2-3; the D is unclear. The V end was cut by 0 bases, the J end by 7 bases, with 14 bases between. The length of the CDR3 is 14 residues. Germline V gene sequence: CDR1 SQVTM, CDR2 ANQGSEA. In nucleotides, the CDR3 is TGCAGCGTTGAAGATCAGGTACCCGGCCATACGCAGTATTTT. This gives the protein CSVEDQVPGHTQYF.

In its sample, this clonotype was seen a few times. This CDR3 reads CASSQDSGAGQPQHF. CDR3 nucleotide sequence: TGCGCCAGCAGCCAAGACTCGGGGGCCGGGCAGCCCCAGCATTTT. The genes are TRBV4-3 and TRBJ1-5; D may be TRBD1 (6 bases). The CDR3 is 15 residues long. V was shortened by 0 bases and J by 7 bases, with 13 bases between the two germline ends. Per the germline V gene, CDR1 is LGHNA and CDR2 is YSLEER.

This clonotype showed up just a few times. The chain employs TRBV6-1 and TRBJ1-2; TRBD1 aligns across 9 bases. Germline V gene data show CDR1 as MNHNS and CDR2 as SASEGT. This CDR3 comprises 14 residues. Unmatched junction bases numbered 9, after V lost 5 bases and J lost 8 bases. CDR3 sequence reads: CASSPTGGRSGYTF. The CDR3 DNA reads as TGTGCCAGCAGTCCGACAGGGGGGAGAAGCGGCTACACCTTC.

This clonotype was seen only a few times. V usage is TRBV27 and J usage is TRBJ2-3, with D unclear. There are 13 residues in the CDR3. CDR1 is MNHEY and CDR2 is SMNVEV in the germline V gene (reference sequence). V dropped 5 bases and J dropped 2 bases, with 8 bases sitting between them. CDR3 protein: CASSRSYTDTQYF. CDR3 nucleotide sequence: TGTGCCAGCAGTAGGAGTTACACAGATACGCAGTATTTT.

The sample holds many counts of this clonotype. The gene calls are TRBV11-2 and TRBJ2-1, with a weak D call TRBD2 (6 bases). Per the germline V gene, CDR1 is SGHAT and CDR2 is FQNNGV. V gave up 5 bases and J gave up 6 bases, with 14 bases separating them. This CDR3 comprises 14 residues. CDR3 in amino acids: CASSLRLGSNEQFF. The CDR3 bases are TGTGCCAGCAGCCTAAGACTAGGGAGCAATGAGCAGTTCTTC. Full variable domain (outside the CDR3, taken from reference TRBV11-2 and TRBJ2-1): EAGVAQSPRYKIIEKRQSVAFWCNPISGHATLYWYQQILGQGPKLLIQFQNNGVVDDSQLPKDRFSAERLKGVDSTLKIQPAKLEDSAVYLCASSLRLGSNEQFFGPGTRLTVL.

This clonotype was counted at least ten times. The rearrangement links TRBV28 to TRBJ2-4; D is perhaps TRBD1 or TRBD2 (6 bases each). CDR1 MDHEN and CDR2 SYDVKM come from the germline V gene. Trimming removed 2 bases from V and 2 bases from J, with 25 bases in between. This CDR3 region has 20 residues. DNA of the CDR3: TGTGCCAGCAGTTTAATTCGGGCAGGGGCAACTAGCTGGTCCAAAAACATTCAGTACTTC. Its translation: CASSLIRAGATSWSKNIQYF.

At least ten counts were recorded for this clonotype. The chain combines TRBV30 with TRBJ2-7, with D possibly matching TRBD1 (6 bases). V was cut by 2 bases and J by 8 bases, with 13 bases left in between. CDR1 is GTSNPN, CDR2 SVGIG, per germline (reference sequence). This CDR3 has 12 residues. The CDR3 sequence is CAWSYSDRKQYF. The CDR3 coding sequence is TGTGCCTGGAGTTATTCGGACAGAAAGCAGTACTTC.

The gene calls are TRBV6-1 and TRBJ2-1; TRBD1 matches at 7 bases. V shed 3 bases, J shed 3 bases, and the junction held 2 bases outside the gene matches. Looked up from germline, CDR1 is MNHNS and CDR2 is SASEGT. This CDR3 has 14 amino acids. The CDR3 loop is CASSDSGGYNEQFF. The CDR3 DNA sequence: TGTGCCAGCAGTGACTCAGGGGGCTACAATGAGCAGTTCTTC.

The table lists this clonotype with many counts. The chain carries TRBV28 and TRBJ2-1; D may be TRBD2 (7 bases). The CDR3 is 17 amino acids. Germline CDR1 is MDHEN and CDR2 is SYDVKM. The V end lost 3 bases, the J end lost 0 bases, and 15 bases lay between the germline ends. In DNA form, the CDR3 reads TGTGCCAGCAGTTTCCTAGGGGGGGCTGGCTCCTACAATGAGCAGTTCTTC. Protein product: CASSFLGGAGSYNEQFF.

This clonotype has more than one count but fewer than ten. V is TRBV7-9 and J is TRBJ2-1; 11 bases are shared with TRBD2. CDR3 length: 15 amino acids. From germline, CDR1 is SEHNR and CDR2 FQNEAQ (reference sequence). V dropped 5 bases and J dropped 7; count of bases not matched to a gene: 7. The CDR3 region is CASSRGVAGGNEQFF. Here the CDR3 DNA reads TGTGCCAGCAGCCGTGGAGTAGCGGGGGGGAATGAGCAGTTCTTC.

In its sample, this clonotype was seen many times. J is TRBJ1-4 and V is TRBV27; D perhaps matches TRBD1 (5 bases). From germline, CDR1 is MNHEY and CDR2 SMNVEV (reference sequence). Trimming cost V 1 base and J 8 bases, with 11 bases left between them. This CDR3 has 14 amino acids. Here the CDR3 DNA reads TGTGCCAGCAGTTTATGGGGGGGTGACGAAAAACTGTTTTTT. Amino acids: CASSLWGGDEKLFF.

CDR3 bases: TGTGCCAGCAGCTTAATCGAGACCTACGAGCAGTACTTC. Translating it yields CASSLIETYEQYF. The rearrangement links TRBV7-9 to TRBJ2-7; no clear D gene. The V end lost 2 bases, the J end lost 2 bases, and 7 bases lay between the germline ends. Germline V lookup: CDR1 SEHNR, CDR2 FQNEAQ (reference sequence). This CDR3 has 13 residues.

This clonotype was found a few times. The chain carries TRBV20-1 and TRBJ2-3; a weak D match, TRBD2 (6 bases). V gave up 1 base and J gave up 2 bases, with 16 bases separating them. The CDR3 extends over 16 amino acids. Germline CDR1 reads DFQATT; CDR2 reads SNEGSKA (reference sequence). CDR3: CSARVARGGSTDTQYF. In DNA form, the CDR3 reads TGCAGTGCTAGAGTCGCGCGGGGCGGCTCCACAGATACGCAGTATTTT.

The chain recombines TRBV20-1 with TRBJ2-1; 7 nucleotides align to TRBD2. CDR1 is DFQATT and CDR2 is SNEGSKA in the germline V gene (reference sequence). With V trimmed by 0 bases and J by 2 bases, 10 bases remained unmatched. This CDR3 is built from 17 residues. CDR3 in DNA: TGCAGTGCTAGAGATCCTACTAGCGTTCCTCCCTACAATGAGCAGTTCTTC. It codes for CSARDPTSVPPYNEQFF.

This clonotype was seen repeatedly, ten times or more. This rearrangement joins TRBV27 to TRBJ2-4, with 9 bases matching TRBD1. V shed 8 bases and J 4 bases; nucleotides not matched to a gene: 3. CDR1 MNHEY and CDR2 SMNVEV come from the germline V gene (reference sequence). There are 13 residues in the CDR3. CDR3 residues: CASSGQGKNIQYF. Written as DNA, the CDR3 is TGTGCCAGCTCGGGACAGGGAAAAAACATTCAGTACTTC.

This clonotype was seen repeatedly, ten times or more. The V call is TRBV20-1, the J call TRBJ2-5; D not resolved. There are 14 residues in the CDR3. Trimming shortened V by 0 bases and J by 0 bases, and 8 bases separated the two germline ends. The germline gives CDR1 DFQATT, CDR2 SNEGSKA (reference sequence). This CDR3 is CSARDSVYQETQYF. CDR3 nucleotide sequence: TGCAGTGCTAGAGATTCCGTGTACCAAGAGACCCAGTACTTC.

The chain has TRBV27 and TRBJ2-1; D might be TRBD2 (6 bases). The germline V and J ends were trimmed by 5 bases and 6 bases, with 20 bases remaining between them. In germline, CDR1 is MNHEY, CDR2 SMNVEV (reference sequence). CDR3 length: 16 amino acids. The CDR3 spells CASSTRDSRKSNEQFF. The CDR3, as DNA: TGTGCCAGCAGTACACGGGACTCTAGAAAGAGCAATGAGCAGTTCTTC.

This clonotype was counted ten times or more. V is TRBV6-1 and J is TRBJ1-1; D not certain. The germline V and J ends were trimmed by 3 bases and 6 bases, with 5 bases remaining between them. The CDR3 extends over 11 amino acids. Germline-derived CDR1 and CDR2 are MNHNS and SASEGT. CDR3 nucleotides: TGTGCCAGCAGTGACAGTCCTGAAGCTTTCTTT. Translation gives CASSDSPEAFF.

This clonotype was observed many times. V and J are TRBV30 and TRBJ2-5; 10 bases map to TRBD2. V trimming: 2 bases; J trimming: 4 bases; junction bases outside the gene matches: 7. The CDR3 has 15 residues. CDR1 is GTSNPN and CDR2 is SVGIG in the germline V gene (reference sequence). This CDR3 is CAWSQASGSSETQYF. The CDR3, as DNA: TGTGCCTGGAGTCAGGCTAGCGGGAGTTCAGAGACCCAGTACTTC.

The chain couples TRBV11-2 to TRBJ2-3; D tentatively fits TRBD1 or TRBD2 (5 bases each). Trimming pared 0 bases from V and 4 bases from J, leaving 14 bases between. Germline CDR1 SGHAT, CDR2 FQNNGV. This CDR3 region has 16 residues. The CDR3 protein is CASSLDRRDGPDTQYF. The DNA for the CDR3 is TGTGCCAGCAGCTTAGATCGAAGGGACGGACCAGATACGCAGTATTTT.

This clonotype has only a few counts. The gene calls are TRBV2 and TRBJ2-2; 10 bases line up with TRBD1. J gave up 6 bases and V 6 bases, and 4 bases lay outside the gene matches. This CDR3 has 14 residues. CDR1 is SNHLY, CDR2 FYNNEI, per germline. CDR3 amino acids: CASRAGTGAGELFF. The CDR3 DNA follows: TGTGCCAGCAGGGCCGGGACAGGGGCCGGGGAGCTGTTTTTT.

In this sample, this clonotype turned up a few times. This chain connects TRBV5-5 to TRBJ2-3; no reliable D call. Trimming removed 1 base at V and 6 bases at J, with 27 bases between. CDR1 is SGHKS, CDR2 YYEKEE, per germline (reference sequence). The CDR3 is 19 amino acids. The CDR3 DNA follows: TGTGCCAGCAGCTTGATAGGGCTAGTGGGAAGGTTTGTCCCCGATACGCAGTATTTT. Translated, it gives CASSLIGLVGRFVPDTQYF.

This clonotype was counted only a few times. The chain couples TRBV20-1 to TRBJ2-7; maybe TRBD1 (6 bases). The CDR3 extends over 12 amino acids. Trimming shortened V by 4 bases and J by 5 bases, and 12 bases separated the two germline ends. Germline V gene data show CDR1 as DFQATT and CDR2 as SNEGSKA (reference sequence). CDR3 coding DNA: TGCAGTGCTAAGGGGGACCTGGACGAGCAGTACTTC. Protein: CSAKGDLDEQYF.

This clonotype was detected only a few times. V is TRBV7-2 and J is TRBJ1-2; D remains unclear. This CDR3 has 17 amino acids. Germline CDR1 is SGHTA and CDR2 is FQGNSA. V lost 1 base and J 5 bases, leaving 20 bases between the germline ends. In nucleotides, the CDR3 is TGTGCCAGCAGCTTAGGGCAGGACGGGTACTCTCCATATGGCTACACCTTC. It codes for CASSLGQDGYSPYGYTF.

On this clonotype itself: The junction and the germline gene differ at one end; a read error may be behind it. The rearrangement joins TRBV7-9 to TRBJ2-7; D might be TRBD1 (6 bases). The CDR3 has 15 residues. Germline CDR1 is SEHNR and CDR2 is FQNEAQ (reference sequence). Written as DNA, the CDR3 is TGTGCCAGCAGCTCACCGGACAGCGTAGGCTACGAGCAGTGCTTC. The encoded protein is CASSSPDSVGYEQCF.